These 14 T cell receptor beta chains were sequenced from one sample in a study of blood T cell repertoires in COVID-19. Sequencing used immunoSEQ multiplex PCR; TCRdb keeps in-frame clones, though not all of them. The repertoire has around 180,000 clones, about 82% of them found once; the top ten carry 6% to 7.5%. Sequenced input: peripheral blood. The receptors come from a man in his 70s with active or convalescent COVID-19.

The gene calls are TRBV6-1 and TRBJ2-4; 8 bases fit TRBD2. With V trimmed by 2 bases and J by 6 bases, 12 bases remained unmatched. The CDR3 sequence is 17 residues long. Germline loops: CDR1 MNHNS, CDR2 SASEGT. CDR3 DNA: TGTGCCAGCAGTGAATACCACGGGGGGGCCCAGGGAAACATTCAGTACTTC. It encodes CASSEYHGGAQGNIQYF.

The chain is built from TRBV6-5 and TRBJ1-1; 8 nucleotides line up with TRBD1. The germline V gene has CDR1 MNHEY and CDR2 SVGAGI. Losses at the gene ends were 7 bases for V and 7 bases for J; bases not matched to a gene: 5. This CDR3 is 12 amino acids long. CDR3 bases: TGTGCCAGCACAGGACAGGGTTTTGAAGCTTTCTTT. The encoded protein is CASTGQGFEAFF.

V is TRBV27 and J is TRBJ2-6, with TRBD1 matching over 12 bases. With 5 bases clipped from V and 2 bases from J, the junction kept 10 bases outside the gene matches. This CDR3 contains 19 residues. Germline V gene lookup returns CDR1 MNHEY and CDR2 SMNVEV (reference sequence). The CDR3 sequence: CASSPDPGQGAAGANVLTF. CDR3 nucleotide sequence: TGTGCCAGCAGTCCGGACCCGGGACAGGGGGCGGCTGGGGCCAACGTCCTGACTTTC.

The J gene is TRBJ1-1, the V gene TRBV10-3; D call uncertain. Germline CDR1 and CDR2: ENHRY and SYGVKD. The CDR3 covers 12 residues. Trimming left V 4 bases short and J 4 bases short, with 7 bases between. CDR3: CAISGGGTEAFF. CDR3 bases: TGTGCCATCAGTGGGGGAGGCACTGAAGCTTTCTTT.

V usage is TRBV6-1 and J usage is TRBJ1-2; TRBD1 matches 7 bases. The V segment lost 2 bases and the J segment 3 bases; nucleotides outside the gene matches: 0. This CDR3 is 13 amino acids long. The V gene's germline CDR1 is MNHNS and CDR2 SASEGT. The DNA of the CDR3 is TGTGCCAGCAGTGAACAGGGGGACTATGGCTACACCTTC. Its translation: CASSEQGDYGYTF.

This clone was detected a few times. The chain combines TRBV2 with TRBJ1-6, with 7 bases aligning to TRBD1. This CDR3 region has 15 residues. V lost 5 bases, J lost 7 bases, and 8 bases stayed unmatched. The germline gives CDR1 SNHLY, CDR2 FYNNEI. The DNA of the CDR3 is TGTGCCAGCAGTCCGAATGGACAGGAGAATTCACCCCTCCACTTT. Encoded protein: CASSPNGQENSPLHF. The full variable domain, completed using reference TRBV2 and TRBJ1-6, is EPEVTQTPSHQVTQMGQEVILRCVPISNHLYFYWYRQILGQKVEFLVSFYNNEISEKSEIFDDQFSVERPDGSNFTLKIRSTKLEDSAMYFCASSPNGQENSPLHFGNGTRLTVT.

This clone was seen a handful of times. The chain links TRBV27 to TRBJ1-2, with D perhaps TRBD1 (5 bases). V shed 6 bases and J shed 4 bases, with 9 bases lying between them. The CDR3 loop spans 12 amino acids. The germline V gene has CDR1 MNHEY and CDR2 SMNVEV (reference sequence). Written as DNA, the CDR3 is TGTGCCAGCAGGGACAAAGCCTATGGCTACACCTTC. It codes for CASRDKAYGYTF.

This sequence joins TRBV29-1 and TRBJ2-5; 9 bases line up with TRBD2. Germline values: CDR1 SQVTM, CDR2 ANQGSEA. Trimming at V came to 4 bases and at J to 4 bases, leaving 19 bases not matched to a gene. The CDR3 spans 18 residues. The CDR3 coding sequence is TGCAGCGTTGGGGTAGTCAGGGGTAGCGGGAGTCGAAGAGAGACCCAGTACTTC. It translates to CSVGVVRGSGSRRETQYF.

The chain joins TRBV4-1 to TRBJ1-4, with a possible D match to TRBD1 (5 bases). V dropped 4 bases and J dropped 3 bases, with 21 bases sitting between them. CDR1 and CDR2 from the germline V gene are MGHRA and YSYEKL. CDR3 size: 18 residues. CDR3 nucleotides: TGCGCCAGCAGCCCTAGGGGCTTTCCCACGGTGGCTAATGAAAAACTGTTTTTT. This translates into CASSPRGFPTVANEKLFF.

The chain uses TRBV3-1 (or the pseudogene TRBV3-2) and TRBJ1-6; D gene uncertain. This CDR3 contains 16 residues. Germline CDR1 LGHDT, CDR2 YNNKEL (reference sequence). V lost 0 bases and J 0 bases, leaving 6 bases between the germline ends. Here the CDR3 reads CASSQDASSYNSPLHF. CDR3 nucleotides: TGTGCCAGCAGCCAAGATGCGAGCTCCTATAATTCACCCCTCCACTTT.

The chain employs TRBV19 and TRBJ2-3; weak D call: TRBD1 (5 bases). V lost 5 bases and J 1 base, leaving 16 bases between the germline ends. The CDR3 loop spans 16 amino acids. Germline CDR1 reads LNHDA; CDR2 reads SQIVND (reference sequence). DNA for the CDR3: TGTGCCAGTAGTCAAGGGGCGGTAATGGGCACAGATACGCAGTATTTT. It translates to CASSQGAVMGTDTQYF.

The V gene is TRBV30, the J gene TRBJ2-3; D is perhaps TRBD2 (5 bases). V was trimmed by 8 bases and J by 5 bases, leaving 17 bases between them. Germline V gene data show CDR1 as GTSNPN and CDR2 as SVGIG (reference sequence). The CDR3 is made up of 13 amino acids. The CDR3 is CALATGIRDTQYF. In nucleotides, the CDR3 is TGTGCCCTAGCTACGGGGATTAGAGATACGCAGTATTTT.

The CDR3 spells CASSLVSGGGNEQYF. CDR3 in DNA: TGTGCCAGCAGCTTAGTGTCAGGCGGGGGCAACGAGCAGTACTTC. The V call is TRBV7-2, the J call TRBJ2-7; the D gene is possibly TRBD2 (7 bases). V dropped 1 base and J dropped 5 bases, with 15 bases sitting between them. This CDR3 is 15 amino acids long. Germline V lookup: CDR1 SGHTA, CDR2 FQGNSA.

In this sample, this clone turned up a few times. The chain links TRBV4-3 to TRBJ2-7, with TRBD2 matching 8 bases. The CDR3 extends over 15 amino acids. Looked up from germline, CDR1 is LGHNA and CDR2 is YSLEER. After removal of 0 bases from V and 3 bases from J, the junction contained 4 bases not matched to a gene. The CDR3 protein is CASSQDAGGGYEQYF. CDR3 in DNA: TGCGCCAGCAGCCAAGATGCCGGGGGGGGCTACGAGCAGTACTTC.